The clone carrying this T cell receptor beta chain has only one observation. The data were obtained in a study of shared clonotypes between healthy human individuals. Study information: CD4 naive and CD4 memory each took three plates per donor, while CD8 naive took two and CD8 memory one.

Naive CD8 cells comprised CD45RO-negative, CCR7-positively selected cells, excluding terminally differentiated effector memory CD45RA+ cells. Generated by immunoSEQ multiplex PCR, the TCRdb table keeps only in-frame clones and is missing some. The sample records 630,000 or so clones, 98% being singletons. With 9 bases clipped from V and 4 bases from J, the junction kept 8 bases outside the gene matches. CDR3 length: 14 residues. Germline CDR1 is LNHNV and CDR2 is YYDKDF (reference sequence). This sequence was found in a man aged 25-45 years in good health. The rearrangement joins TRBV15 to TRBJ2-2; 7 nucleotides line up with TRBD2. Specimen: naive CD8+ T cells sorted from blood. CDR3: CATGGLVSTGELFF. CDR3 DNA sequence: TGTGCCACAGGAGGACTAGTGAGCACCGGGGAGCTGTTTTTT.